This TCR beta chain was profiled in a study of long-term antiretroviral therapy in people with HIV. CDR3 length: 15 residues. CDR1 and CDR2 from the germline V gene are LNHNV and YYDKDF (reference sequence). The table lists this clone with a count of one. Researchers report immunoSEQ v3.0 was run at survey level. TCRdb's table, derived via immunoSEQ multiplex PCR, lists solely in-frame clones and lacks some. Of about 30,000 clones in the sample, approximately 94% were seen once. The chain carries TRBV15 and TRBJ2-5, with D unresolved. The DNA end favors TRBJ2-7, so the J call may be wrong. This TCR was sampled from a man aged 45-60 years with HIV. The input for sequencing was unsorted PBMCs, taken approximately 7.1 years after starting antiretroviral therapy. DNA of the CDR3: TGTGCCACCAGCAGAGATCTTGGCAGCTCCTACGAGCAGTACTTC. Encoded protein: CATSRDLGSSYEQYF.